Below, one TCR beta chain is given with its context. The TCRbeta library was prepared with unique molecular identifiers. TCRdb reprocessed the PCR reads via MiXCR and lists one record per CDR3 protein. The sample has hundreds of thousands of distinct CDR3 sequences; over 15% are singletons. The sample comes from a study of T-cell reconstitution after alpha-beta-depleted transplantation in children. Trimming left V 0 bases short and J 4 bases short, with 13 bases between. This CDR3 region has 15 residues. CDR1 is LNHNV, CDR2 YYDKDF, per germline (reference sequence). This chain links TRBV15 with TRBJ2-7; D ambiguous. This receptor was identified in a human donor who donated a stem cell graft to a child with acute myeloid leukemia. This specimen was PBMCs from the stem cell graft donor, taken from the stem cell graft. This CDR3 is CATSRDYTVKYEQYF. For the CDR3, the DNA is TGTGCCACCAGCAGAGATTACACAGTAAAGTACGAGCAGTACTTC.